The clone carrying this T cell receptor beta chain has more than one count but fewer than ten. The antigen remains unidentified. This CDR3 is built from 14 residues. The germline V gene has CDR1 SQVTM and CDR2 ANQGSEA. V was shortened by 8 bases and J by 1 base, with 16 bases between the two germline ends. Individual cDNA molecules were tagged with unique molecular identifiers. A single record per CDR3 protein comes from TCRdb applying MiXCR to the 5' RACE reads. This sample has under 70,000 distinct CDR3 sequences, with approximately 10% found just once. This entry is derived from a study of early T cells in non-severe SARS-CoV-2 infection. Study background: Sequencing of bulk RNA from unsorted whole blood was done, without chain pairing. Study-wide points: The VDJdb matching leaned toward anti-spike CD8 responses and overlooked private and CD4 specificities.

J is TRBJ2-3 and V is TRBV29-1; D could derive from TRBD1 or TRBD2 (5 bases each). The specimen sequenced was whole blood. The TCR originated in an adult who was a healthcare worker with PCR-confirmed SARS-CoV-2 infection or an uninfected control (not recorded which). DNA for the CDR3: TGCAGCACCGAAGGGGACGTGGGCACAGATACGCAGTATTTT. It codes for CSTEGDVGTDTQYF.